Below, 12 T cell receptor beta chains from the same sample are listed, as sequenced in a study of CD8 T cells in ankylosing spondylitis. TCRdb re-analysed the 5' RACE reads in MiXCR, keeping a single row per CDR3 protein. The data show 200,000 to 250,000 distinct CDR3 sequences, with more than 9% seen just once and over 20% held by the top ten. Sequenced sample: blood, either unsorted or a sorted T cell fraction (not recorded which). The source is a male donor with ankylosing spondylitis or in good health (not recorded which).

The table lists this clonotype with a few counts. Written as DNA, the CDR3 is TGTGCCAGCAGCCCTGGACAGGGTATTTCACCCCTCCACTTT. It is translated as CASSPGQGISPLHF. The chain recombines TRBV11-2 with TRBJ1-6; TRBD1 aligns across 8 bases. CDR1 SGHAT and CDR2 FQNNGV come from the germline V gene. CDR3 length: 14 residues. J lost 9 bases, V lost 5 bases, and 6 bases had no gene match.

This chain uses TRBV5-1 with TRBJ2-2; possibly TRBD1 or TRBD2 for D (5 bases each). The germline CDR1 and CDR2 sequences are SGHRS and YFSETQ. The CDR3 sequence is 15 residues long. V lost 4 bases and J 5 bases, leaving 15 bases between the germline ends. DNA for the CDR3: TGCGCCAGCAGCCCTGAGGGGTCGGGAACCGGGGAGCTGTTTTTT. The encoded protein is CASSPEGSGTGELFF.

This chain links TRBV5-6 with TRBJ2-5; TRBD1 matches at 8 bases. Germline CDR1 SGHDT, CDR2 YYEEEE. The CDR3 consists of 16 residues. Trimming took 2 bases from V and 5 from J; bases not matched to a gene: 11. In DNA form, the CDR3 reads TGTGCCAGCAGCTTCCTCGGACAGGGTGGGCATGAGACCCAGTACTTC. Its protein product is CASSFLGQGGHETQYF. The variable domain in full, completed from reference TRBV5-6 and TRBJ2-5, reads DAGVTQSPTHLIKTRGQQVTLRCSPKSGHDTVSWYQQALGQGPQFIFQYYEEEERQRGNFPDRFSGHQFPNYSSELNVNALLLGDSALYLCASSFLGQGGHETQYFGPGTRLLVL.

The chain joins TRBV5-1 to TRBJ1-5; no clear D. V was cut by 0 bases and J by 6 bases, with 13 bases left in between. The CDR3 extends over 15 amino acids. CDR1 and CDR2 (germline): SGHRS, YFSETQ. CDR3 sequence (DNA): TGCGCCAGCAGCTTGGAGGGCGGAGCAGGTCAGCCCCAGCATTTT. This translates into CASSLEGGAGQPQHF.

In its sample, this clonotype was seen many times. V and J are TRBV3-1 and TRBJ2-2, with no clear D. CDR1 LGHDT and CDR2 YNNKEL come from the germline V gene (reference sequence). The CDR3 is 14 residues long. With 0 bases removed from V and 3 bases from J, the gap between germline ends came to 5 bases. The CDR3 spells CASSQDRDTGELFF. The CDR3 DNA sequence: TGTGCCAGCAGCCAAGACCGGGACACCGGGGAGCTGTTTTTT.

The table lists this clonotype with a few counts. V is TRBV24-1 and J is TRBJ2-5; 14 bases map to TRBD2. The junction had 5 bases not matched to a gene; V was cut back by 3 bases and J by 6 bases. Germline lookup yields CDR1 KGHDR and CDR2 SFDVKD. This CDR3 spans 16 amino acids. CDR3 nucleotide sequence: TGTGCCACCAGTGATACGACTAGCGGGGGGGCGAAGACCCAGTACTTC. Its protein is CATSDTTSGGAKTQYF.

This clonotype was seen more than once but under ten times. This rearrangement joins TRBV5-1 to TRBJ2-7; TRBD1 aligns across 7 bases. CDR1 is SGHRS, CDR2 YFSETQ, per germline. V was clipped by 9 bases and J by 6 bases; unmatched bases: 12. CDR3 length: 13 amino acids. The CDR3 region is CATSDRVEGEQYF. DNA for the CDR3: TGCGCCACCTCCGACAGGGTTGAAGGCGAGCAGTACTTC.

The chain joins TRBV5-5 to TRBJ2-1; D may be TRBD1 (6 bases). The CDR3 is 16 amino acids. V lost 1 base, J lost 6 bases, and 17 bases lay in between. Germline values: CDR1 SGHKS, CDR2 YYEKEE (reference sequence). The CDR3 loop reads CASSLMGTTLSNEQFF. The CDR3 coding sequence is TGTGCCAGCAGCTTGATGGGGACAACCCTTAGCAATGAGCAGTTCTTC.

This clonotype was detected many times. The chain has TRBV28 and TRBJ2-1; D is possibly TRBD1 (5 bases). V was shortened by 3 bases and J by 8 bases, with 14 bases between the two germline ends. Germline-derived CDR1 and CDR2 are MDHEN and SYDVKM. This CDR3 has 14 residues. The CDR3 reads CASSFAPLGDEQFF. CDR3 bases: TGTGCCAGCAGTTTTGCTCCCCTAGGGGATGAGCAGTTCTTC. Drawing the rest from reference TRBV28 and TRBJ2-1, the complete variable domain is DVKVTQSSRYLVKRTGEKVFLECVQDMDHENMFWYRQDPGLGLRLIYFSYDVKMKEKGDIPEGYSVSREKKERFSLILESASTNQTSMYLCASSFAPLGDEQFFGPGTRLTVL.

This clonotype was found many times. The V and J genes are TRBV5-1 and TRBJ2-3, with D unresolved. Trimming removed 0 bases from V and 1 base from J, with 6 bases in between. This CDR3 has 14 amino acids. Germline V lookup: CDR1 SGHRS, CDR2 YFSETQ. The CDR3: CASSLERGTDTQYF. The CDR3 nucleotides are TGCGCCAGCAGCTTGGAAAGGGGCACAGATACGCAGTATTTT.

This clonotype occurred a few times. This chain joins TRBV29-1 and TRBJ2-1, with D maybe TRBD2 (7 bases). Between the trimmed V and J ends, which lost 3 bases and 8 bases, there was a span of 14 bases. This CDR3 contains 13 residues. Germline CDR1 is SQVTM and CDR2 is ANQGSEA. This chain's CDR3 is CSVDVGGGYEQFF. The DNA of the CDR3 is TGCAGCGTTGATGTGGGGGGGGGCTATGAGCAGTTCTTC.

The chain's CDR3 is CASSPGPTGGTGNTIYF. The CDR3 DNA sequence: TGTGCCAGCAGTCCCGGCCCTACAGGGGGAACTGGAAACACCATATATTTT. This sequence joins TRBV27 and TRBJ1-3; 8 positions match TRBD1. The V gene's germline CDR1 is MNHEY and CDR2 SMNVEV (reference sequence). Trimming at V came to 5 bases and at J to 2 bases, leaving 11 bases not matched to a gene. The CDR3 totals 17 residues.